Included here is one T cell receptor beta chain sequence, with context. Its antigen has not been determined. Per-base quality was not reported, and no clone a single base away is much larger than it. The data were taken from a study of identifying expanded T cells in peripheral blood (dated by TCRdb to between 2018 and 2021). In terms of the full investigation: Technical replicates were generated by sequencing separate aliquots of the same genomic DNA pool, and four replicates were compared pairwise.

The CDR3 measures 11 amino acids from cysteine to phenylalanine. Of all the DNA, just the CDR3 is kept, 33 bases in frame from base 1. CDR1 is given as MNHEY and CDR2 as SVGAGI, both from the germline V gene. The junction shows trimming of 8 bases on V and 4 bases on J, plus 8 bases between the germline ends. The immunoSEQ Assay, which uses bias-controlled multiplex PCR amplification of genomic DNA, was used to profile TCRbeta CDR3 regions. In the authors' own workflow: The absolute abundance of each unique TCRbeta CDR3 region was quantified after sequences were collapsed and filtered. Differential abundance was tested with a binomial (Fisher-equivalent) model and with a beta-binomial model adding time-dependent variance fitted from healthy donors. Clones with fewer than 5 combined templates were excluded, and clones with Benjamini-Hochberg FDR below 0.01 were called differentially abundant. The form v = (b*log(k)+a)^2 was used to model beta-binomial variance as a function of total template count across the two samples. The clones in this table, taken by TCRdb from immuneACCESS, are in-frame only. Not every clone is retained; where verified, under half of the shortfall comes from an unresolved V gene, and the cause of the rest is unknown. From that table come the V and J calls and clone size; the DNA was used to work out D and trimming. This sample has 45,000 to 75,000 clones in its table, and around 86% of those were observed once. The top ten constitute approximately 15% of the sample.

During the collection period, no immune events, such as infections, were documented for the healthy donors. To calibrate time-dependent variance in a beta-binomial model of T-cell clone differential abundance, blood repertoires from healthy donors were used as a training cohort. There were 10 healthy donors in the training cohort, of whom 3 were female and 7 were male. An age range of about 29 to 70 years, with an average of about 43 years, was recorded for the donors. Whole blood from each healthy donor was obtained from a commercial supplier and was collected at three time points 2 to 3 weeks apart. For immunosequencing, genomic DNA was extracted from unsorted whole blood. Beyond this particular receptor, the publication reports: It was expected by the authors that biological variance in healthy repertoires might increase further over much longer intervals, such as months to years. Across all healthy-donor time intervals, the beta-binomial model significantly lowered both the number of clones called differentially abundant and the false-positive rate. Across all healthy donors, variance in clone template counts between approximately two-week samples was found to increase significantly with total template count. The binomial model flagged about 1.1 differentially abundant clones between technical replicates but approximately 15 over around two weeks and 19 to 20 over around 4 weeks.

Sequences were obtained from blood. The chain is made from TRBV6-5 and TRBJ1-2; the D gene identity is not certain. The receptor was isolated from a person aged 18 to 70 in good health. The DNA sequence reads TGTGCCAGCGGAAGTGGCTATGGCTACACCTTC. Its protein is CASGSGYGYTF.